This TCR beta chain was identified in a study of blood T cells in healthy people across ages. Trimming shortened V by 6 bases and J by 3 bases, and 14 bases separated the two germline ends. Germline CDR1 is SGHVS and CDR2 is FQNEAQ. The CDR3 has 14 amino acids. A sample-barcoded 5' primer and a J-beta primer mix were used in a second PCR of roughly 7 to 11 cycles. MiXCR was run by TCRdb on the 5' RACE reads, yielding one entry per CDR3 protein. The sample carries about 1.4 million distinct CDR3 sequences, around 59% recorded once. Material: blood. J is TRBJ1-1 and V is TRBV7-8; D call uncertain. The clonotype comes from a man in his late teens or twenties in good health. CDR3 in DNA: TGTGCCAGCAGAGCAGGCCCATGGGACACTGAAGCTTTCTTT. Translated, it gives CASRAGPWDTEAFF.